These 29 T cell receptor beta chains originate from one sample sequenced in a study of blood T cells in healthy people across ages. The authors ran a second PCR of about 7 to 11 cycles using a sample-barcoded 5' primer and a J-beta primer mix. Via MiXCR, TCRdb re-called the 5' RACE reads, giving one row per CDR3 protein. Among about 1.8 million distinct CDR3 sequences listed, approximately 50% were seen once. The sequenced sample was blood. These receptor sequences come from a woman aged 40 to 50 in good health.

This sequence joins TRBV6-6 and TRBJ2-7; D not certain. The CDR3 has 14 amino acids. Germline V gene lookup returns CDR1 MNHNY and CDR2 SVGAGI (reference sequence). Trimming shortened V by 2 bases and J by 2 bases, and 10 bases separated the two germline ends. This CDR3 reads CASSYLTSPYEQYF. CDR3 DNA sequence: TGTGCCAGCAGTTACCTAACAAGCCCCTACGAGCAGTACTTC.

This clonotype has more than one count but fewer than ten. The chain combines TRBV24-1 with TRBJ2-1; 10 nucleotides agree with TRBD2. Unmatched junction bases numbered 7, after V lost 5 bases and J lost 4 bases. Per germline, CDR1 KGHDR and CDR2 SFDVKD. This CDR3 region has 16 residues. CDR3 nucleotide sequence: TGTGCCACCAGTGGCCCAAGCGGGAGGGCTTACAATGAGCAGTTCTTC. This codes for CATSGPSGRAYNEQFF.

This chain connects TRBV28 to TRBJ1-4; 8 positions match TRBD1. This CDR3 has 14 amino acids. Trimming removed 4 bases from V and 7 bases from J; junction bases left unmatched: 5. Germline lookup yields CDR1 MDHEN and CDR2 SYDVKM. This CDR3 is CASSSDREREKLFF. The DNA for the CDR3 is TGTGCCAGCAGTTCGGACAGGGAGCGTGAAAAACTGTTTTTT.

The chain couples TRBV27 to TRBJ2-5; D is possibly TRBD1 or TRBD2 (5 bases each). The length of the CDR3 is 12 residues. Trimming removed 5 bases at V and 11 bases at J, with 15 bases between. The V gene's germline CDR1 is MNHEY and CDR2 SMNVEV (reference sequence). The CDR3 DNA sequence: TGTGCCAGCAGTCCCGGCGCAGGGACGCAGTACTTC. It encodes CASSPGAGTQYF.

The chain joins TRBV4-2 to TRBJ1-2, with 9 bases aligning to TRBD1. V shed 1 base, J shed 8 bases, and the junction held 5 bases outside the gene matches. Germline V CDR1 and CDR2: LGHNA, YNFKEQ. This CDR3 contains 14 residues. CDR3 bases: TGTGCCAGCAGCCAAGGTAGGGACAGGGACGGCTACACCTTC. It yields the protein CASSQGRDRDGYTF.

This clonotype was picked up a small number of times. The V gene is TRBV4-1, the J gene TRBJ2-7; D is unresolved. Per germline, CDR1 MGHRA and CDR2 YSYEKL. V lost 1 base to trimming and J lost 0 bases, with 13 bases between them. The length of the CDR3 is 16 residues. The CDR3 reads CASSQGQGRDSYEQYF. DNA for the CDR3: TGCGCCAGCAGCCAAGGTCAAGGTAGGGACTCCTACGAGCAGTACTTC.

About this clonotype itself: Compared with germline, one end of the junction differs, possibly owing to a read error. The rearrangement uses TRBV7-2 and TRBJ1-2; the D is unclear. This CDR3 has 15 residues. CDR1 and CDR2 (germline): SGHTA, FQGNSA. The CDR3 sequence is CVSSFARGSNYGYTF. The DNA for the CDR3 is TGTGTCAGCAGCTTCGCCAGAGGAAGTAACTATGGCTACACCTTC.

This chain joins TRBV20-1 and TRBJ2-7, with 12 bases fitting TRBD1. The J call may be in error: the DNA end matches TRBJ2-5 better. The CDR3 runs to 16 residues. Germline-derived CDR1 and CDR2 are DFQATT and SNEGSKA (reference sequence). This chain's CDR3 is CSAWGQGAILLETQYF. The DNA of the CDR3 is TGCAGTGCTTGGGGACAGGGGGCGATCCTTCTAGAGACCCAGTACTTC.

With regard to this clonotype: Mismatch with germline at one junction end may stem from a read error. The chain links TRBV20-1 to TRBJ2-3; D is possibly TRBD1 or TRBD2 (5 bases each). Per the germline V gene, CDR1 is DFQATT and CDR2 is SNEGSKA (reference sequence). The CDR3 spans 13 residues. The CDR3 is CSATRDRTDTQYF. The CDR3 DNA reads TGCAGTGCTACCCGGGACCGCACCGATACGCAGTATTTT.

This rearrangement joins TRBV28 to TRBJ2-1; 7 bases are a match to TRBD1. The V segment lost 2 bases and the J segment 7 bases; nucleotides outside the gene matches: 8. Germline V gene data show CDR1 as MDHEN and CDR2 as SYDVKM. The length of the CDR3 is 15 residues. Here the CDR3 reads CASSLKGALVNEQFF. Written as DNA, the CDR3 is TGTGCCAGCAGTTTAAAGGGGGCTCTAGTGAATGAGCAGTTCTTC.

With regard to this clonotype: A clone one base away is much larger, so this may be a read error. J is TRBJ1-1 and V is TRBV7-2; tentatively, D is TRBD1 (5 bases). Per the germline V gene, CDR1 is SGHTA and CDR2 is FQGNSA. The germline V and J ends were trimmed by 1 base and 4 bases, with 10 bases remaining between them. This CDR3 region has 14 residues. The CDR3 loop reads CASSLGGVSTEAFF. CDR3 DNA: TGTGCCAGCAGCTTAGGGGGGGTGAGCACTGAAGCTTTCTTT.

The V and J genes are TRBV28 and TRBJ2-3; D might be TRBD2 (6 bases). Germline values: CDR1 MDHEN, CDR2 SYDVKM. CDR3 size: 13 residues. Trimming stripped 7 bases from V and 3 bases from J, with 11 bases between. The CDR3 bases are TGTGCCAGCATGGAGGGAAGGACAGATACGCAGTATTTT. It encodes CASMEGRTDTQYF.

The genes are TRBV4-2 and TRBJ1-5, with 9 bases identical to TRBD1. V trimming: 3 bases; J trimming: 1 base; junction bases outside the gene matches: 7. The germline gives CDR1 LGHNA, CDR2 YNFKEQ. The CDR3 has 17 residues. CDR3 sequence reads: CASSHWTGDVSNQPQHF. DNA of the CDR3: TGTGCCAGCAGCCACTGGACAGGGGATGTGAGCAATCAGCCCCAGCATTTT.

V and J are TRBV20-1 and TRBJ1-6, with a weak D call TRBD1 (5 bases). CDR1 and CDR2 from the germline V gene are DFQATT and SNEGSKA (reference sequence). This CDR3 region has 15 residues. V gave up 4 bases and J gave up 2 bases, with 12 bases separating them. CDR3: CSAIGTTPYNSPLHF. CDR3 sequence (DNA): TGCAGTGCTATCGGGACGACCCCCTATAATTCACCCCTCCACTTT.

This clonotype was counted a few times. The gene calls are TRBV4-1 and TRBJ2-4; D is unresolved. The CDR3 runs 16 residues. CDR1 and CDR2 from the germline V gene are MGHRA and YSYEKL. Trimming stripped 0 bases from V and 0 bases from J, with 9 bases between. In nucleotides, the CDR3 is TGCGCCAGCAGCCAAGATACCAATATAGCCAAAAACATTCAGTACTTC. This encodes CASSQDTNIAKNIQYF.

The chain recombines TRBV9 with TRBJ1-2, with 11 bases fitting TRBD1. V lost 0 bases and J lost 6; bases outside the gene matches: 7. Germline CDR1 SGDLS, CDR2 YYNGEE. This CDR3 spans 16 amino acids. CDR3 amino acids: CASSVGLDRGPNGYTF. The CDR3 nucleotides are TGTGCCAGCAGCGTAGGTTTGGACAGGGGGCCTAATGGCTACACCTTC.

The chain links TRBV7-2 to TRBJ2-6; 8 nucleotides agree with TRBD1. Trimming took 5 bases from V and 2 from J; bases not matched to a gene: 5. The length of the CDR3 is 16 residues. Germline lookup yields CDR1 SGHTA and CDR2 FQGNSA. CDR3 region: CASSPQQGAGANVLTF. CDR3 DNA: TGTGCCAGCAGCCCCCAACAGGGGGCTGGGGCCAACGTCCTGACTTTC.

This chain connects TRBV11-1 to TRBJ2-4, with D maybe TRBD2 (5 bases). The germline CDR1 and CDR2 sequences are SGHAT and FQDESV (reference sequence). The ends were cut back, 3 bases at V and 5 bases at J, with 11 bases in the middle. The CDR3 spans 14 residues. CDR3: CASSFSQAENIQYF. DNA for the CDR3: TGTGCCAGCAGCTTCTCGCAAGCGGAAAACATTCAGTACTTC.

V and J are TRBV3-1 and TRBJ2-5; D is ambiguous. Trimming left V 2 bases short and J 4 bases short, with 11 bases between. The CDR3 consists of 14 residues. The germline V gene has CDR1 LGHDT and CDR2 YNNKEL (reference sequence). The CDR3, as DNA: TGTGCCAGCAGCCAACCCTCTCAGCTAGAGACCCAGTACTTC. This codes for CASSQPSQLETQYF.

This chain links TRBV5-1 with TRBJ2-1; D gene unclear. This CDR3 has 12 amino acids. Germline V CDR1 and CDR2: SGHRS, YFSETQ. Trimming took off 3 bases at V and 10 bases at J, with 11 bases between the two ends. The CDR3 nucleotides are TGCGCCAGCAGCTGGGCTTTGGGGGAGCAGTTCTTC. Translated, it gives CASSWALGEQFF.

This rearrangement joins TRBV10-3 to TRBJ2-1; the match to TRBD1 covers 8 bases. The DNA end is more similar to TRBJ2-7, so the J call may be wrong. CDR3 length: 15 amino acids. The germline V gene encodes CDR1 ENHRY and CDR2 SYGVKD. Written as DNA, the CDR3 is TGTGCCATCAGTTGGGGGACAGGCCCTAACTACGAGCAGTACTTC. Protein sequence: CAISWGTGPNYEQYF.

This chain joins TRBV28 and TRBJ2-5, with a weak D call TRBD2 (5 bases). Germline V gene lookup returns CDR1 MDHEN and CDR2 SYDVKM. The ends were cut back, 2 bases at V and 2 bases at J, with 9 bases in the middle. The CDR3 sequence is 14 residues long. CDR3 DNA sequence: TGTGCCAGCAGTTTACATAGACTACAAGAGACCCAGTACTTC. Its protein is CASSLHRLQETQYF.

This clonotype was counted only a few times. This chain links TRBV20-1 with TRBJ2-7; the match to TRBD2 covers 12 bases. The CDR3 runs to 16 residues. Germline V gene sequence: CDR1 DFQATT, CDR2 SNEGSKA (reference sequence). Trimming removed 2 bases from V and 3 bases from J; junction bases left unmatched: 8. CDR3 nucleotides: TGCAGTGCTAGACTCTTTCGGACTAGCGGGGACTACGAGCAGTACTTC. Protein: CSARLFRTSGDYEQYF.

The chain links TRBV6-2 or TRBV6-3 to TRBJ1-6, with D unresolved. Trimming removed 0 bases at V and 6 bases at J, with 6 bases between. Germline CDR1 and CDR2: MNHEY and SVGEGT. There are 14 residues in the CDR3. CDR3 coding DNA: TGTGCCAGCAGTTACTCCGCTGGTAATTCACCCCTCCACTTT. This translates into CASSYSAGNSPLHF.

The chain recombines TRBV29-1 with TRBJ1-2, with 8 bases identical to TRBD1. Per germline, CDR1 SQVTM and CDR2 ANQGSEA. The ends lost 4 bases at V and 9 bases at J; junction bases unmatched: 7. This CDR3 has 12 residues. In nucleotides, the CDR3 is TGCAGCGTTGCGGCAGGGGGCGATCGCTACACCTTC. It translates to CSVAAGGDRYTF.

The V gene is TRBV29-1, the J gene TRBJ1-5; D is uncertain. In germline, CDR1 is SQVTM, CDR2 ANQGSEA. This CDR3 region has 14 residues. Trimming pared 5 bases from V and 0 bases from J, leaving 11 bases between. DNA for the CDR3: TGCAGCGTTCGAAATCTCGGTAGCAATCAGCCCCAGCATTTT. Amino acid sequence: CSVRNLGSNQPQHF.

This chain joins TRBV28 and TRBJ2-1; TRBD2 matches 13 bases. J lost 9 bases, V lost 6 bases, and 11 bases had no gene match. Per germline, CDR1 MDHEN and CDR2 SYDVKM. CDR3 length: 16 residues. The CDR3 DNA reads TGTGCCAGCAGGCGACGTACTAGCGGGGGGGCTGGTGAGCAGTTCTTC. This translates into CASRRRTSGGAGEQFF.

This clonotype was counted only a few times. This rearrangement joins TRBV6-2 or TRBV6-3 to TRBJ2-7; TRBD1 matches 7 bases. This CDR3 is 15 amino acids long. The trim removed 5 bases at V and 1 base at J, leaving 8 bases unmatched. CDR1 is MNHEY and CDR2 is SVGEGT in the germline V gene. The CDR3, as DNA: TGTGCCAGCAGTACTCAGACAGGGTGGTCCTACGAGCAGTACTTC. Its translation is CASSTQTGWSYEQYF.

The CDR3 loop is CASSLARESHEQYF. DNA of the CDR3: TGCGCCAGCAGCTTGGCCCGGGAGTCCCACGAGCAGTACTTC. J is TRBJ2-4 and V is TRBV5-1, with TRBD2 as a possible D gene (6 bases). The J call is doubtful: the DNA matches TRBJ2-7 better. In germline, CDR1 is SGHRS, CDR2 YFSETQ. The length of the CDR3 is 14 residues.